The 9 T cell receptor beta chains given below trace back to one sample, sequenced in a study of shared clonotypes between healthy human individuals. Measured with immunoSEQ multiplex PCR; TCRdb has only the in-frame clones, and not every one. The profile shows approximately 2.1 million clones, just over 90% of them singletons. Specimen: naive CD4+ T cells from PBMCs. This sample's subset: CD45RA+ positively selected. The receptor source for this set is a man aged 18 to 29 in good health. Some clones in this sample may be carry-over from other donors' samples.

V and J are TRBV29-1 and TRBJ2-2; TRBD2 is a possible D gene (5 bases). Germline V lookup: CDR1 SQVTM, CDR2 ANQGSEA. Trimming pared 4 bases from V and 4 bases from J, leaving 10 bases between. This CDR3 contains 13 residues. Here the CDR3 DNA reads TGCAGCGTTGGAGGGCCGGTCACCGGGGAGCTGTTTTTT. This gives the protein CSVGGPVTGELFF.

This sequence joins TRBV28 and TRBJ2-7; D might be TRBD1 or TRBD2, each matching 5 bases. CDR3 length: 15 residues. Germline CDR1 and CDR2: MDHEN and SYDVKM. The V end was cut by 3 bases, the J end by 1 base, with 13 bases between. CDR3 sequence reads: CASSFGGRKSYEQYF. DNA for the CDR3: TGTGCCAGCAGTTTTGGGGGTAGGAAATCCTACGAGCAGTACTTC.

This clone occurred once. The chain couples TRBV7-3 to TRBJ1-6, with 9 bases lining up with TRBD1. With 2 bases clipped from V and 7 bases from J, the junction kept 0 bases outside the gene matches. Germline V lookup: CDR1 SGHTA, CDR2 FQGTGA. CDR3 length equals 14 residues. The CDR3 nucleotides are TGTGCCAGCAGCTTAGACAGGGGGAATTCACCCCTCCACTTT. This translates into CASSLDRGNSPLHF.

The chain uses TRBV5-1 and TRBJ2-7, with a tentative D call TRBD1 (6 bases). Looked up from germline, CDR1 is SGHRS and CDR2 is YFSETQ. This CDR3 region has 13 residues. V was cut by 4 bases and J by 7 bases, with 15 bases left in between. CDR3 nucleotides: TGCGCCAGCAGCCCCGAGGGGGTGCGGGAGCAGTACTTC. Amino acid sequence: CASSPEGVREQYF.

The CDR3 here is CASSQDWNQGALLMKGYGYTF. For the CDR3, the DNA is TGCGCCAGCAGCCAAGATTGGAATCAGGGGGCTTTGCTTATGAAAGGTTATGGCTACACCTTC. This sequence joins TRBV4-3 and TRBJ1-2, with TRBD1 identical over 8 bases. Per germline, CDR1 LGHNA and CDR2 YSLEER. The CDR3 length is 21 residues. The trim removed 0 bases at V and 5 bases at J, leaving 23 bases unmatched.

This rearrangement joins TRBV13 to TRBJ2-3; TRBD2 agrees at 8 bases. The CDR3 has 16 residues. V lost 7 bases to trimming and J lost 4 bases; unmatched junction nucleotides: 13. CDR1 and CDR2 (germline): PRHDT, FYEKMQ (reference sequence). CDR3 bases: TGTGCCAGCACCGGCTTCGGGAGGGCCTTTTCAGATACGCAGTATTTT. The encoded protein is CASTGFGRAFSDTQYF.

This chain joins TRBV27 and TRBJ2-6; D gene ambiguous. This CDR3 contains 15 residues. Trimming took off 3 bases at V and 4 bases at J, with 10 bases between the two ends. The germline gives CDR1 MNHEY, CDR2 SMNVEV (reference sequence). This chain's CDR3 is CASSFLTAGANVLTF. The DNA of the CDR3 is TGTGCCAGCAGTTTCCTTACGGCGGGGGCCAACGTCCTGACTTTC. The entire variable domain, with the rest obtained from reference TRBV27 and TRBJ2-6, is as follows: EAQVTQNPRYLITVTGKKLTVTCSQNMNHEYMSWYRQDPGLGLRQIYYSMNVEVTDKGDVPEGYKVSRKEKRNFPLILESPSPNQTSLYFCASSFLTAGANVLTFGAGSRLTVL.

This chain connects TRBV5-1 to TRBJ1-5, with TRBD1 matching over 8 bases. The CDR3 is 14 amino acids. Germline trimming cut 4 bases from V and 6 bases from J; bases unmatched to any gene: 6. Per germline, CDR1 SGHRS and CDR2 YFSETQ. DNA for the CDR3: TGCGCCAGCAGCCTGACAGGGGCGGCTCAGCCCCAGCATTTT. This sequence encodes CASSLTGAAQPQHF.

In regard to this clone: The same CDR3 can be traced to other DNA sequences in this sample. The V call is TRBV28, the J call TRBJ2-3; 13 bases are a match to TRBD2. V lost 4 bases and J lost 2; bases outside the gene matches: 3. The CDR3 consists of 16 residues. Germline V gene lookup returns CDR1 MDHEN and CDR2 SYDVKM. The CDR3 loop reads CASSSGLAGLTDTQYF. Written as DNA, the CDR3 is TGTGCCAGCAGTTCGGGACTAGCGGGGCTCACAGATACGCAGTATTTT.